This T cell receptor (beta chain) was retrieved from a study of shared clonotypes between healthy human individuals. Genomic DNA belonging to each subset was distributed in equal measure over several immunoSEQ plates. Assay: immunoSEQ multiplex PCR; the TCRdb copy retains only in-frame clones and omits some. Of about 2 million clones in the sample, about 95% were seen once. About this clone: Its specificity is not known.

Naive-designated CD8 cells lacked CD45RO, were positively enriched for CCR7, and omitted terminally differentiated effector memory CD45RA+ cells. This CDR3 has 13 amino acids. V gave up 4 bases and J gave up 7 bases, with 13 bases separating them. From germline, CDR1 is MGHRA and CDR2 YSYEKL. The study's findings and limits: When naive CD4 clonotypes were compared across a few donors, about 4.9% were shared. Against clonotypes common to all four donors, non-shared ones had lower generation probabilities.

The sample comprised naive CD8+ T cells sorted from blood. The sequence derives from a man aged 18 to 30 in good health. The chain uses TRBV4-1 and TRBJ2-5, with D uncertain. The CDR3 is CASSPGSIGTQYF. The CDR3 bases are TGCGCCAGCAGCCCTGGGTCCATCGGGACCCAGTACTTC.